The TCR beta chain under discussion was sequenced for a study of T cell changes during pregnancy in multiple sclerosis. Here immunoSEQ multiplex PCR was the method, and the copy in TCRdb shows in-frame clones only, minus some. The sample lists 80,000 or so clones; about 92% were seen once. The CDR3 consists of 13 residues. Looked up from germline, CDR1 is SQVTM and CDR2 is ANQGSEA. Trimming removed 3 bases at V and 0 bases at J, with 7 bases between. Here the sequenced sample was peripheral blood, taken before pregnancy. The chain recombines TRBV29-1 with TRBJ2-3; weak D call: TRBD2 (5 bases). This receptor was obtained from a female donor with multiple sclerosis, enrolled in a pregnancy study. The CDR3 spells CSVDEGSTDTQYF. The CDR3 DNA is TGCAGCGTTGATGAGGGTAGCACAGATACGCAGTATTTT.